A selection of T cell receptor beta chains follows, all from one sample in a study of blood T cell repertoires in COVID-19. The repertoire was sequenced with immunoSEQ multiplex PCR; TCRdb's copy has only in-frame clones and lacks some. The sample lists around 99,000 clones; roughly 88% were seen once. The sequenced material came from peripheral blood. The receptors shown here come from a man in his fifties with active or convalescent COVID-19. Both conserved end residues are part of each CDR3. A D gene is named only where the DNA matches it firmly.

CASSQTYGATQYF	TRBJ2-5	TRBV7-2	.
CASSKIPPGNEQFF	TRBJ2-1	TRBV27	.
CSVDRGRETQYF	TRBJ2-5	TRBV29-1	.
CASSPDNSYEQYF	TRBJ2-7	TRBV27	.
CASSPLKAGNEKLFF	TRBJ1-4	TRBV4-3	.
CASSPARTASGNTIYF	TRBJ1-3	TRBV4-2	.
CASSPLTANTEAFF	TRBJ1-1	TRBV5-1	.
CASSQGAGEKLFF	TRBJ1-4	TRBV4-1	.
CASSLGTEITYEQYF	TRBJ2-7	TRBV19	TRBD1
CASSQGLAGNEQFF	TRBJ2-1	TRBV3-1/TRBV3-2	TRBD2
CASSEGPQGGVPDTQYF	TRBJ2-3	TRBV6-1	.
CASSQGGTGSSYEQYF	TRBJ2-7	TRBV4-2	.
CAISDPGLAGGPGELFF	TRBJ2-2	TRBV10-3	TRBD2
CASSSQRDGYTF	TRBJ1-2	TRBV5-1	.
CASSLVRQGKAFF	TRBJ1-1	TRBV7-2	TRBD1
CASRTTSGPGHEQFF	TRBJ2-1	TRBV6-5	TRBD2
CASSYSGAGEAFF	TRBJ1-1	TRBV2	.
CASSSDLGTGQFF	TRBJ2-1	TRBV19	TRBD1
CASRIGLAASTDTQYF	TRBJ2-3	TRBV7-2	TRBD2
CASSGNSGRATALETQYF	TRBJ2-5	TRBV2	TRBD2
CASSELPSGVYNEQFF	TRBJ2-1	TRBV6-4	TRBD2
CASSYKRDQPQHF	TRBJ1-5	TRBV6-2/TRBV6-3	.
CASSIVDRDYNEQFF	TRBJ2-1	TRBV19	TRBD1
CASSFDSSYEQYF	TRBJ2-7	TRBV4-1	.
CASSSLVAGGQETQYF	TRBJ2-5	TRBV5-6	TRBD2
CAIEAGGYNEQFF	TRBJ2-1	TRBV10-3	TRBD2
CSVQSRQGYEQYF	TRBJ2-7	TRBV29-1	TRBD1
CASSQLGERDGYTF	TRBJ1-2	TRBV3-1/TRBV3-2	.
CASSSTSGSGDEQFF	TRBJ2-1	TRBV6-2/TRBV6-3	TRBD2
CASSLPGQVSAQYF	TRBJ2-5	TRBV18	TRBD1
CASTWQGAKNTEAFF	TRBJ1-1	TRBV6-5	TRBD1
CASSLVREQFF	TRBJ2-1	TRBV28	.
CASSRLDGTSSLAGELFF	TRBJ2-2	TRBV6-6	.
CATSSTGMWNTGELFF	TRBJ2-2	TRBV15	.
CASSSGEVANYGYTF	TRBJ1-2	TRBV5-1	.
CASSSTGGELFF	TRBJ2-2	TRBV5-4	.
CASSLWGSGTGDEQFF	TRBJ2-1	TRBV28	TRBD2
CASSHGTGVYNEQFF	TRBJ2-1	TRBV3-1/TRBV3-2	TRBD1
CATSRGGNEQFF	TRBJ2-1	TRBV15	.
CAWRTGGGETQYF	TRBJ2-5	TRBV30	TRBD1
CASSQIQGSFNEQFF	TRBJ2-1	TRBV11-2	.
CASSLRQGRTEAFF	TRBJ1-1	TRBV19	TRBD1
CASSPFAVTGQFTGELFF	TRBJ2-2	TRBV18	TRBD1
CASSPRGKLEQYF	TRBJ2-7	TRBV6-6	TRBD2
CASSLSLPTGEDTEAFF	TRBJ1-1	TRBV28	.
CASSLAGGGNIQYF	TRBJ2-4	TRBV28	TRBD2
CASSEGRGKAGTQYF	TRBJ2-5	TRBV6-1	.
CASRRGDRSNSPLHF	TRBJ1-6	TRBV19	.
CASSFILAGDTDTQYF	TRBJ2-3	TRBV25-1	TRBD2
CASSYSPGIYGYTF	TRBJ1-2	TRBV6-2/TRBV6-3	.
CASSPNRGLIYNSPLHF	TRBJ1-6	TRBV11-2	TRBD1
CASRGAGATEAFF	TRBJ1-1	TRBV6-5	.
CARSLPNTIYF	TRBJ1-3	TRBV5-3	.
CASSSSQGNEQFF	TRBJ2-1	TRBV7-7	.
CASSTGLAGSTDTQYF	TRBJ2-3	TRBV7-9	TRBD2